What follows is one TCR beta chain and its context. The target antigen is unknown. Germline V CDR1 and CDR2: MNHEY, SVGEGT. The length of the CDR3 is 14 residues. With 1 base clipped from V and 1 base from J, the junction kept 1 base outside the gene matches. The sample originates from a study of CD8+CD57+ T cells in acquired aplastic anemia. Study details: Sorted CD4+ plus CD8+ cells gave DNA averaging 3.2 ug. Whole-study findings and limits: Patients were compared with controls for CD8+ Simpson's diversity, and no significant difference emerged. Found in both controls and patients were fewer than 35 CD8+ CDR3 sequences.

Those patients picked for sequencing had displayed CD8+CD57+ cell expansion on flow cytometry. A severe acquired aplastic anemia diagnosis applied to all patients. CDR3 and TCR beta VDJ profiling relied on a genomic DNA template. TCRdb fed the reads into MiXCR, producing one record per CDR3 protein. The sample consists of more than 200,000 distinct CDR3 sequences, roughly 50% of them appearing once. The sequencing input was sorted CD4+, CD8+, or CD8+CD57+ T cells (not recorded which) from PBMCs. The chain is built from TRBV6-2 or TRBV6-3 and TRBJ2-7, with 7 bases identical to TRBD1. This sequence originates from a human donor with aplastic anemia. As DNA, the CDR3 is TGTGCCAGCAGTTACTTGGGACAGTCCTACGAGCAGTACTTC. This encodes CASSYLGQSYEQYF.